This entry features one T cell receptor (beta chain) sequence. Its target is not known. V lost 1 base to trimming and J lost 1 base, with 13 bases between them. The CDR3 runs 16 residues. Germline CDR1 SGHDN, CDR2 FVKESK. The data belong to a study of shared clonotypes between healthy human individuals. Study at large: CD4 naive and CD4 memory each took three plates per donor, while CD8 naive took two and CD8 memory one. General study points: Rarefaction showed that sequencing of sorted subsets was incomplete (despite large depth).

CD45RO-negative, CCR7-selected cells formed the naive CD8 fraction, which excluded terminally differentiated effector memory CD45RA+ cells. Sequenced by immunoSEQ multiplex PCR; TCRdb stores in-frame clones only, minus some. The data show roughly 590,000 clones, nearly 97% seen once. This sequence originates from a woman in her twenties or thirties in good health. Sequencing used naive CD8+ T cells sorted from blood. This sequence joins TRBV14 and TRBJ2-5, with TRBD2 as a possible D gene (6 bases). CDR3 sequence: CASSQGGEAVQETQYF. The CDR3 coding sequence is TGTGCCAGCAGCCAAGGAGGGGAGGCAGTCCAAGAGACCCAGTACTTC.